Below, 19 T cell receptor beta chains from the same sample are listed, as sequenced in a study of shared clonotypes between healthy human individuals. The method was immunoSEQ multiplex PCR; TCRdb's version includes in-frame clones alone and lacks a portion of them. The sample holds more than 550,000 clones, about nine tenths seen once. Material: memory CD8+ T cells from PBMCs. Subset defined: CD45RO+ cells pooled with CCR7-negative TemRA cells. The source of these receptors is a man between 18 and 35 years old in good health. Some clones in this sample may be carry-over from other donors' samples.

The chain combines TRBV4-2 with TRBJ2-3, with TRBD2 matching 9 bases. Looked up from germline, CDR1 is LGHNA and CDR2 is YNFKEQ. V lost 4 bases to trimming and J lost 4 bases; unmatched junction nucleotides: 9. The CDR3 runs 16 residues. CDR3 coding DNA: TGTGCCAGCAGCCGAGAATTGGGACTAGCTGCAGATACGCAGTATTTT. Translation: CASSRELGLAADTQYF.

This clone was recorded once. The chain combines TRBV5-5 with TRBJ2-7; D unresolved. This CDR3 has 13 amino acids. V gave up 2 bases and J gave up 1 base, with 7 bases separating them. Germline CDR1 is SGHKS and CDR2 is YYEKEE (reference sequence). CDR3 protein: CASSFPGSYEQYF. CDR3 nucleotide sequence: TGTGCCAGCAGCTTCCCTGGGTCCTACGAGCAGTACTTC.

The V gene is TRBV4-3, the J gene TRBJ2-7, with a weak D call TRBD2 (6 bases). This CDR3 has 14 residues. V lost 4 bases and J 0 bases, leaving 10 bases between the germline ends. CDR1 is LGHNA, CDR2 YSLEER, per germline. This CDR3 is CASSLTTSSYEQYF. The CDR3, as DNA: TGCGCCAGCAGCCTAACGACTAGCTCCTACGAGCAGTACTTC.

The V call is TRBV28, the J call TRBJ2-3; D ambiguous. Germline V gene lookup returns CDR1 MDHEN and CDR2 SYDVKM. This CDR3 is 17 amino acids long. With 5 bases removed from V and 1 base from J, the gap between germline ends came to 19 bases. The chain's CDR3 is CASSINLRASGTDTQYF. CDR3 sequence (DNA): TGTGCCAGCAGTATAAACCTTCGGGCCTCGGGCACAGATACGCAGTATTTT.

The chain uses TRBV11-3 and TRBJ2-1; weak D call: TRBD1 (5 bases). Germline CDR1 SGHNT, CDR2 YENEEA. The V gene lost 5 bases and the J gene lost 5 bases, with 10 bases spanning the gap. The CDR3 covers 13 residues. CDR3 nucleotides: TGTGCCAGCAGCCCCTGGGGCGACAATGAGCAGTTCTTC. Residues: CASSPWGDNEQFF.

The rearrangement joins TRBV27 to TRBJ2-5; 7 bases align to TRBD1. This CDR3 has 14 residues. Germline CDR1 MNHEY, CDR2 SMNVEV (reference sequence). The J segment lost 5 bases and the V segment lost 5 bases, leaving 8 bases of the junction unmatched. The CDR3 region is CASSLQGRGETQYF. In nucleotides, the CDR3 is TGTGCCAGCAGTCTACAGGGGCGCGGTGAGACCCAGTACTTC.

The chain couples TRBV7-9 to TRBJ1-1, with 9 bases fitting TRBD1. V shed 3 bases and J 4 bases; nucleotides not matched to a gene: 3. Germline V gene sequence: CDR1 SEHNR, CDR2 FQNEAQ (reference sequence). The CDR3 is 14 residues long. CDR3 protein: CASSLGQGPTEAFF. The CDR3 DNA reads TGTGCCAGCAGCTTGGGACAGGGACCCACTGAAGCTTTCTTT.

The chain combines TRBV28 with TRBJ2-7, with a weak D call TRBD2 (6 bases). This CDR3 has 18 residues. V was cut by 3 bases and J by 1 base, with 22 bases left in between. Germline assignment: CDR1 MDHEN and CDR2 SYDVKM. The CDR3 here is CASSFPLIGQGGSYEQYF. CDR3 nucleotides: TGTGCCAGCAGTTTCCCCTTAATCGGGCAGGGAGGTTCCTACGAGCAGTACTTC.

The rearrangement uses TRBV27 and TRBJ1-2, with D maybe TRBD1 (5 bases). Between the trimmed V and J ends, which lost 5 bases and 0 bases, there was a span of 13 bases. In germline, CDR1 is MNHEY, CDR2 SMNVEV (reference sequence). The CDR3 runs to 15 residues. The CDR3 loop is CASSPTTASNYGYTF. The CDR3 DNA follows: TGTGCCAGCAGTCCGACGACAGCGTCTAACTATGGCTACACCTTC.

The chain couples TRBV2 to TRBJ2-3; 12 bases fit TRBD2. The J segment lost 2 bases and the V segment lost 6 bases, leaving 15 bases of the junction unmatched. Germline V gene sequence: CDR1 SNHLY, CDR2 FYNNEI. CDR3 size: 19 residues. The CDR3 spells CASRGRLAGVGDDTDTQYF. CDR3 DNA sequence: TGTGCCAGCAGGGGACGACTAGCGGGAGTTGGGGACGACACAGATACGCAGTATTTT.

V is TRBV27 and J is TRBJ1-2; perhaps TRBD1 as D (5 bases). The V end was cut by 2 bases, the J end by 4 bases, with 14 bases between. CDR1 is MNHEY and CDR2 is SMNVEV in the germline V gene (reference sequence). This CDR3 spans 15 amino acids. The DNA of the CDR3 is TGTGCCAGCAGTTTAGGGGCCTCAGCCACCTATGGCTACACCTTC. Translated, it gives CASSLGASATYGYTF.

The chain has TRBV27 and TRBJ2-7; 9 bases agree with TRBD1. V gave up 11 bases and J gave up 1 base; unmatched junction bases: 6. The CDR3 has 13 residues. Germline CDR1 and CDR2: MNHEY and SMNVEV (reference sequence). CDR3 sequence: CACRDRASYEQYF. The CDR3 nucleotides are TGTGCCTGCCGGGACAGGGCATCCTACGAGCAGTACTTC.

The chain uses TRBV5-5 and TRBJ2-7, with 7 bases that match TRBD1. Germline trimming cut 1 base from V and 2 bases from J; bases unmatched to any gene: 9. The CDR3 loop spans 16 amino acids. Per the germline V gene, CDR1 is SGHKS and CDR2 is YYEKEE (reference sequence). CDR3 nucleotide sequence: TGTGCCAGCAGCTTGAGGTTCTGGGACAGCCCCTACGAGCAGTACTTC. Protein: CASSLRFWDSPYEQYF.

This clone appeared once. The J gene is TRBJ1-5, the V gene TRBV28; the D is unclear. Deletions cut 5 bases from V and 1 base from J, with 9 bases between. CDR1 is MDHEN and CDR2 is SYDVKM in the germline V gene. CDR3 size: 14 residues. CDR3 region: CASSQDPSNQPQHF. CDR3 bases: TGTGCCAGCAGTCAGGACCCGAGCAATCAGCCCCAGCATTTT. The full variable domain, rest sourced from reference TRBV28 and TRBJ1-5, is DVKVTQSSRYLVKRTGEKVFLECVQDMDHENMFWYRQDPGLGLRLIYFSYDVKMKEKGDIPEGYSVSREKKERFSLILESASTNQTSMYLCASSQDPSNQPQHFGDGTRLSIL.

V is TRBV9 and J is TRBJ2-1; a weak D match, TRBD1 (6 bases). V was cut by 4 bases and J by 2 bases, with 13 bases left in between. Germline CDR1 and CDR2: SGDLS and YYNGEE. This CDR3 contains 15 residues. The CDR3 sequence: CASSRVQGTYNEQFF. The CDR3 DNA follows: TGTGCCAGCAGCCGAGTACAGGGAACCTACAATGAGCAGTTCTTC.

The chain recombines TRBV27 with TRBJ2-1; 11 nucleotides align to TRBD2. The CDR3 is made up of 16 amino acids. Germline lookup yields CDR1 MNHEY and CDR2 SMNVEV (reference sequence). V was clipped by 2 bases and J by 6 bases; unmatched bases: 6. The CDR3 loop reads CASSLGQLAGVNEQFF. The CDR3 DNA follows: TGTGCCAGCAGTTTAGGGCAACTAGCGGGAGTCAATGAGCAGTTCTTC.

The chain employs TRBV5-5 and TRBJ2-7; D is ambiguous. The CDR3 loop spans 16 amino acids. V gave up 0 bases and J gave up 3 bases, with 16 bases separating them. The germline gives CDR1 SGHKS, CDR2 YYEKEE (reference sequence). The CDR3 here is CASSLVVGDVGYEQYF. In DNA form, the CDR3 reads TGTGCCAGCAGCTTGGTAGTTGGGGATGTAGGCTACGAGCAGTACTTC.

This clone was counted once. Other DNA sequences in the sample encode the same CDR3. J is TRBJ1-3 and V is TRBV9; D might be TRBD1 (6 bases). Trimming shortened V by 1 base and J by 1 base, and 6 bases separated the two germline ends. The CDR3 has 14 amino acids. The V gene's germline CDR1 is SGDLS and CDR2 YYNGEE. The CDR3 DNA follows: TGTGCCAGCAGCGTAACAGGGTCTGGAAACACCATATATTTT. Translating gives CASSVTGSGNTIYF.

V is TRBV4-1 and J is TRBJ1-2, with D perhaps matching TRBD1 (6 bases). With 3 bases removed from V and 7 bases from J, the gap between germline ends came to 24 bases. The germline V gene encodes CDR1 MGHRA and CDR2 YSYEKL. The CDR3 runs 17 residues. The CDR3 sequence: CASSHEGGGGAPFGYTF. The CDR3 DNA reads TGCGCCAGCAGCCACGAAGGCGGGGGCGGGGCTCCCTTTGGCTACACCTTC.